This T cell receptor beta chain came from a study of cytomegalovirus exposure and HLA in healthy donors. General study findings and limits: In an earlier analysis, about 87% or about 30%: the productive usage of most TCR beta V segments. According to reports, the classifier identified cytomegalovirus status with high specificity and sensitivity.

On this clone: The antigen is undetermined.

PCR primers comprised 60 Vbeta and 13 Jbeta primers. Clones were read by immunoSEQ multiplex PCR, and TCRdb kept only the in-frame ones, dropping some. The sample lists about 170,000 clones, about 82% seen once, with about 0.77% in the top ten. The CDR3 is 16 amino acids. The V gene's germline CDR1 is SEHNR and CDR2 FQNEAQ (reference sequence). V was pared by 1 base and J by 5 bases, with 8 bases of the junction left unmatched. The chain combines TRBV7-9 with TRBJ2-5, with 9 nucleotides matching TRBD2. The TCR comes from a woman aged 18-35 years in good health and CMV-seronegative. The sample consisted of PBMCs. In DNA, the CDR3 is TGTGCCAGCAGCTTAGGGATTAGCGGGAGCTTGGAGACCCAGTACTTC. The encoded protein is CASSLGISGSLETQYF.